The clone carrying this T cell receptor beta chain has a count of ten or more. Its target is unknown. TCRdb reprocessed the 5' RACE reads via MiXCR and lists one record per CDR3 protein. Of a few hundred thousand distinct CDR3 sequences in the sample, approximately 15% were seen once. This entry comes from a study of T-cell memory formation after mild COVID-19. V lost 4 bases and J 0 bases, leaving 22 bases between the germline ends. In germline, CDR1 is SGHRS, CDR2 YFSETQ. The CDR3 covers 18 residues. Overall study findings and caveats: The study found balanced CD4/CD8 in clones contracting day 15 to 85 and a CD4+ lean in later expanders. Several responding clones turned up in pre-infection memory, indicating that cross-reactive memory may have taken part.

The source material was PBMCs or a T cell subset sorted from them (not recorded which). This receptor was identified in a man in his late teens or twenties who had mild COVID-19 (a few samples of this study predate the infection). Cell type and time point are not known. The rearrangement uses TRBV5-1 and TRBJ2-5; a weak D match, TRBD2 (7 bases). The CDR3 DNA reads TGCGCCAGCAGCCCTATTAGGAGCGGGACACCGAACCAAGAGACCCAGTACTTC. It encodes CASSPIRSGTPNQETQYF.